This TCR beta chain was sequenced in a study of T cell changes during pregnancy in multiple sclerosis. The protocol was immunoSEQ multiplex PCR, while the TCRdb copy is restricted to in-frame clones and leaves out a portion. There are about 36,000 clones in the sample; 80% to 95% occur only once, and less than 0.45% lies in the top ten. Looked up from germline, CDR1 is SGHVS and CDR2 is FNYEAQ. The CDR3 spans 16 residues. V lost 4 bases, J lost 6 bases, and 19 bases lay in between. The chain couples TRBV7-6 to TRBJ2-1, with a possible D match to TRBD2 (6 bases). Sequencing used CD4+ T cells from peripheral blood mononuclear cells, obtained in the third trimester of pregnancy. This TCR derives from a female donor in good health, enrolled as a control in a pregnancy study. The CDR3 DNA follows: TGTGCCAGCAGCTCCAGGACGGCGGGATCCACCAATGAGCAGTTCTTC. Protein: CASSSRTAGSTNEQFF.